What follows are 4 T cell receptor beta chains derived from one specimen sequenced in a study of PD-1 blockade in classical Hodgkin lymphoma. Sequencing used immunoSEQ multiplex PCR; TCRdb keeps in-frame clones, though not all of them. The table has around 6,000 clones, 73% seen once; the top ten hold about an eighth. Indicated time point: cycle 4 day 1 (C4D1), after more than five weeks of nivolumab. Each patient relapsed following autologous stem cell transplantation, and prior brentuximab vedotin exposure differed. The CD8+ T cells came from thawed PBMCs through magnetic negative selection. The sample in question was CD8+ T cells from blood, obtained before the fourth cycle of nivolumab. The receptors come from a human donor with classical Hodgkin lymphoma.

The CDR3: CASSLARRTEAFF. The CDR3 nucleotides are TGTGCCAGCAGCTTAGCGAGAAGAACAGAAGCTTTCTTT. This sequence joins TRBV7-8 and TRBJ1-1, with no clear D. CDR3 length: 13 residues. V dropped 0 bases and J dropped 8 bases, with 10 bases sitting between them. The germline CDR1 and CDR2 sequences are SGHVS and FQNEAQ.

The V and J genes are TRBV25-1 and TRBJ1-4, with D tentatively TRBD1 (5 bases). The CDR3 has 13 amino acids. Germline V gene sequence: CDR1 MGHDK, CDR2 SYGVNS. The germline V and J ends were trimmed by 8 bases and 8 bases, with 15 bases remaining between them. The CDR3 DNA reads as TGTGCCAGCCACGAGGGGAGGGAGGAAAAACTGTTTTTT. The encoded protein is CASHEGREEKLFF.

The V call is TRBV9, the J call TRBJ2-1; 12 nucleotides agree with TRBD2. Germline CDR1 and CDR2: SGDLS and YYNGEE. The CDR3 runs 15 residues. The V gene end was trimmed by 4 bases and the J gene end by 4 bases; junction bases not matched to a gene: 3. The CDR3 region has the DNA TGTGCCAGCAGCCCCCTAGCGGGGGGGTACAATGAGCAGTTCTTC. This codes for CASSPLAGGYNEQFF.

The J gene is TRBJ1-1, the V gene TRBV4-1; D is undetermined. The CDR3 runs to 13 residues. Trimming took 2 bases from V and 5 from J, leaving 9 bases between them. Germline CDR1 MGHRA, CDR2 YSYEKL. CDR3 coding DNA: TGCGCCAGCAGCCAAAGGGCGGGGACTGAAGCTTTCTTT. This gives the protein CASSQRAGTEAFF.